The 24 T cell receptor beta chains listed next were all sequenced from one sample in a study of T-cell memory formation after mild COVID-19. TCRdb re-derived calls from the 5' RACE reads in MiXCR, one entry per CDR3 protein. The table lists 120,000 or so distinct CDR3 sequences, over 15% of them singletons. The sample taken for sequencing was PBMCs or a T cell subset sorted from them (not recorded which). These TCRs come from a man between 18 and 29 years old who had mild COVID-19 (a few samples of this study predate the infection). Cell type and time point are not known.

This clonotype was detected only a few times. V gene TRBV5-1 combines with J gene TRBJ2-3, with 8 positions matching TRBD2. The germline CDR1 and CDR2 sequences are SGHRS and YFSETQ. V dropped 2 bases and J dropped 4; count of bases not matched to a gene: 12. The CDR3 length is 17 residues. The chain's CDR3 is CASSFGPGGLSADTQYF. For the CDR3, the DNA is TGCGCCAGCAGCTTTGGCCCGGGGGGGCTCAGTGCAGATACGCAGTATTTT.

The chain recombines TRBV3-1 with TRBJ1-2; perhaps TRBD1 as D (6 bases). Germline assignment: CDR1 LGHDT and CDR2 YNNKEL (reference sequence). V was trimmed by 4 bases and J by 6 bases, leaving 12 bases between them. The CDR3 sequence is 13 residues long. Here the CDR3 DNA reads TGTGCCAGCAGCCTACAGGGAGGGGATGGCTACACCTTC. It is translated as CASSLQGGDGYTF.

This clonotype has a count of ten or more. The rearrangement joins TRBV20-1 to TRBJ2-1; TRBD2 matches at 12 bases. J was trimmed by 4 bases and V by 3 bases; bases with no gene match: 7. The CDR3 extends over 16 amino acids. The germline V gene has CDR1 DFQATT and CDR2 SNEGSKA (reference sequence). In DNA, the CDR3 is TGCAGTGCTAGTGATCTAACTAGCGGGGGGTACAATGAGCAGTTCTTC. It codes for CSASDLTSGGYNEQFF.

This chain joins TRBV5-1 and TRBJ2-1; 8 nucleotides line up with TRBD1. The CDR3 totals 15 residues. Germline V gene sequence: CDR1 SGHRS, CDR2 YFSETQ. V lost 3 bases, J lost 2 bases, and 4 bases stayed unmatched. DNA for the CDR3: TGCGCCAGCAGCTCGACAGGGGCCCCCTACAATGAGCAGTTCTTC. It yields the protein CASSSTGAPYNEQFF. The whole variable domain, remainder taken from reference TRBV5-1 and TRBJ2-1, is KAGVTQTPRYLIKTRGQQVTLSCSPISGHRSVSWYQQTPGQGLQFLFEYFSETQRNKGNFPGRFSGRQFSNSRSEMNVSTLELGDSALYLCASSSTGAPYNEQFFGPGTRLTVL.

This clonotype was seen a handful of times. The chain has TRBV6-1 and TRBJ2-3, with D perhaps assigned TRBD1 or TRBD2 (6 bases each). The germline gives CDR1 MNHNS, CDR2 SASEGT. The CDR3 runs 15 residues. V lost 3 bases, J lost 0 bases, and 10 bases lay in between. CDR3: CASSDPGASTDTQYF. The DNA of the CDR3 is TGTGCCAGCAGTGATCCGGGGGCTAGCACAGATACGCAGTATTTT.

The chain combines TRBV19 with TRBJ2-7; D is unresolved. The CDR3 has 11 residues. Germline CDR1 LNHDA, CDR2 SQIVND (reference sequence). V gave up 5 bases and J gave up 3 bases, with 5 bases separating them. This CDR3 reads CASSLGYEQYF. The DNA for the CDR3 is TGTGCCAGTAGTCTCGGCTACGAGCAGTACTTC.

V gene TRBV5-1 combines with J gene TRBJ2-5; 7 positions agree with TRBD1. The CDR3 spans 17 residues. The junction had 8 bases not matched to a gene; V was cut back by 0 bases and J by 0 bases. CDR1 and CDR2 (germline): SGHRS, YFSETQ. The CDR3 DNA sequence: TGCGCCAGCAGCTTGGGACTTCCAGGGACAGACCAAGAGACCCAGTACTTC. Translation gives CASSLGLPGTDQETQYF. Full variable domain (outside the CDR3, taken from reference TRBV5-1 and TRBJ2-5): KAGVTQTPRYLIKTRGQQVTLSCSPISGHRSVSWYQQTPGQGLQFLFEYFSETQRNKGNFPGRFSGRQFSNSRSEMNVSTLELGDSALYLCASSLGLPGTDQETQYFGPGTRLLVL.

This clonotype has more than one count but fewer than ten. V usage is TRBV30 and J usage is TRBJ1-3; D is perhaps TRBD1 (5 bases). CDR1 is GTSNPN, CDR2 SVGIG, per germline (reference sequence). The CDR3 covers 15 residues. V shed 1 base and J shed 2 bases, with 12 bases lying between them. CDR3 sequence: CAWSALGGPGNTIYF. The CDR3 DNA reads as TGTGCCTGGAGTGCCCTTGGGGGACCTGGAAACACCATATATTTT. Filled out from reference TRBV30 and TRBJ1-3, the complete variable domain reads SQTIHQWPATLVQPVGSPLSLECTVEGTSNPNLYWYRQAAGRGLQLLFYSVGIGQISSEVPQNLSASRPQDRQFILSSKKLLLSDSGFYLCAWSALGGPGNTIYFGEGSWLTVV.

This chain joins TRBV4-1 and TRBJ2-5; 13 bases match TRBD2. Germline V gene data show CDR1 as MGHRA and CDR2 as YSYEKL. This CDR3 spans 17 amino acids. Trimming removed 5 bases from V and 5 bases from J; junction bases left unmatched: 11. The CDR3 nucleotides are TGCGCCAGCAGCTTCTATACTAGCGGGGGGGCCGAGGAGACCCAGTACTTC. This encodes CASSFYTSGGAEETQYF.

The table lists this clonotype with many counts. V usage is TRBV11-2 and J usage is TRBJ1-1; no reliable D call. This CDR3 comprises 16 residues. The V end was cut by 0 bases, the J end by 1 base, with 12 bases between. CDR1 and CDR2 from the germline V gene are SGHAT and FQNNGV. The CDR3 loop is CASSLEWRQRNTEAFF. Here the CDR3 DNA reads TGTGCCAGCAGCTTAGAGTGGAGGCAGAGGAACACTGAAGCTTTCTTT.

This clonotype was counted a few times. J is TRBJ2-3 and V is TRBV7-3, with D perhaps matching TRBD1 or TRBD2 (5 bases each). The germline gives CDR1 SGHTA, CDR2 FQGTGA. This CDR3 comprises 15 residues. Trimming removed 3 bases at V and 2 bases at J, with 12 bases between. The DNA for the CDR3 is TGTGCCAGCAGCTTTCGGGGCGAACTCACAGATACGCAGTATTTT. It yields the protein CASSFRGELTDTQYF.

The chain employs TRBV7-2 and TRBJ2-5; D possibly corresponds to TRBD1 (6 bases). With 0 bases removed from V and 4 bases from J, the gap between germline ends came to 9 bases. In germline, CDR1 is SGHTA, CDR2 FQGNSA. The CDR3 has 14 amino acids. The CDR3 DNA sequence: TGTGCCAGCAGCTTAGCGACAGGACTAGAGACCCAGTACTTC. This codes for CASSLATGLETQYF.

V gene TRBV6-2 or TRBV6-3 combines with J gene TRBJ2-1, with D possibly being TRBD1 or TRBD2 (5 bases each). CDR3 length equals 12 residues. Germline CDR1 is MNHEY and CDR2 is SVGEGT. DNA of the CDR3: TGTGGAACCCCAACAGGAGGCGATGAGCAGTTCTTC. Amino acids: CGTPTGGDEQFF.

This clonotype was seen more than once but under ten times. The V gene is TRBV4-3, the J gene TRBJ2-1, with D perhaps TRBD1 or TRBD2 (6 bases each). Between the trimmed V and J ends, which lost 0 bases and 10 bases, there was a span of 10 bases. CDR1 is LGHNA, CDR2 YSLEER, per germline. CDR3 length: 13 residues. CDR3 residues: CASSQDYGGEQFF. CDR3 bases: TGCGCCAGCAGCCAAGATTACGGGGGCGAGCAGTTCTTC.

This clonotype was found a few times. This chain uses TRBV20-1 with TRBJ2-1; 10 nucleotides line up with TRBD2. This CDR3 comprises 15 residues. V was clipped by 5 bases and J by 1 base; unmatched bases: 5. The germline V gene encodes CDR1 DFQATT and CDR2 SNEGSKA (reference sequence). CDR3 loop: CSADRAGGSYNEQFF. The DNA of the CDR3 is TGCAGTGCTGATAGAGCGGGGGGGTCCTACAATGAGCAGTTCTTC.

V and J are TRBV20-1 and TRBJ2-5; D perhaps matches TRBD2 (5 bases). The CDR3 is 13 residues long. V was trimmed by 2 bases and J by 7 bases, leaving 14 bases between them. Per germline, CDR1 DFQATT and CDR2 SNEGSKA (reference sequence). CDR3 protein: CSARWASSGTQYF. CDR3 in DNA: TGCAGTGCTAGATGGGCTAGCTCCGGGACCCAGTACTTC.

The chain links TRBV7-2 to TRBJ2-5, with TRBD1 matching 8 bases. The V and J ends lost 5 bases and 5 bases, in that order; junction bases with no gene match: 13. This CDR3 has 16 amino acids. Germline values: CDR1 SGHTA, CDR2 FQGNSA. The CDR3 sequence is CASSPEGGRGLETQYF. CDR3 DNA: TGTGCCAGCAGCCCGGAAGGGGGCAGGGGGCTGGAGACCCAGTACTTC. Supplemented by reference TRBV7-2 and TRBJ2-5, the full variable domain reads GAGVSQSPSNKVTEKGKDVELRCDPISGHTALYWYRQSLGQGLEFLIYFQGNSAPDKSGLPSDRFSAERTGGSVSTLTIQRTQQEDSAVYLCASSPEGGRGLETQYFGPGTRLLVL.

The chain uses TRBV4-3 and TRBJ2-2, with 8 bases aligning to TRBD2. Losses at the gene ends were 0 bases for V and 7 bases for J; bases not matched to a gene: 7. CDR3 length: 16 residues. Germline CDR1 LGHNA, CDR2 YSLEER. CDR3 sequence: CASSQDSGGAIGELFF. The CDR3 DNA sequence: TGCGCCAGCAGCCAAGACTCCGGGGGGGCCATCGGGGAGCTGTTTTTT.

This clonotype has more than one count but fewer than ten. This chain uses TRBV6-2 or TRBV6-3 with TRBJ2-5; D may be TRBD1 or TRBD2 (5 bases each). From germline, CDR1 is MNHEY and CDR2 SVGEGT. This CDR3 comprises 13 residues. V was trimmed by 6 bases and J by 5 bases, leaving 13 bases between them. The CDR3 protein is CASSLGTWETQYF. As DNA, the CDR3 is TGTGCCAGCAGCCTCGGGACGTGGGAGACCCAGTACTTC.

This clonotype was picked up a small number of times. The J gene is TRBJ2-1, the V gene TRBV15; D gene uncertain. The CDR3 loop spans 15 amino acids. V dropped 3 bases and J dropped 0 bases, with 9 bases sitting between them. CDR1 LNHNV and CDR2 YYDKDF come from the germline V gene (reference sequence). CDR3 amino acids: CATSRDQNSYNEQFF. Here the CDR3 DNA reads TGTGCCACCAGCAGGGACCAGAACTCCTACAATGAGCAGTTCTTC.

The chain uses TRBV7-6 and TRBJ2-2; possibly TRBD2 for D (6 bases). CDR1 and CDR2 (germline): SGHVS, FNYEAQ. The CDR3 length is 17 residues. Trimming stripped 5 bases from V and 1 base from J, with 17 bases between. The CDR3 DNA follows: TGTGCCAGCAGCCATAATCCCGGGACTGGGAACACCGGGGAGCTGTTTTTT. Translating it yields CASSHNPGTGNTGELFF.

The CDR3 region is CASSLLGGAKNEQFF. In DNA form, the CDR3 reads TGCGCCAGCAGCCTATTGGGGGGGGCCAAGAATGAGCAGTTCTTC. The chain is built from TRBV5-1 and TRBJ2-1; a possible D gene is TRBD2 (7 bases). CDR3 length: 15 amino acids. Trimming pared 4 bases from V and 7 bases from J, leaving 18 bases between. Germline assignment: CDR1 SGHRS and CDR2 YFSETQ.

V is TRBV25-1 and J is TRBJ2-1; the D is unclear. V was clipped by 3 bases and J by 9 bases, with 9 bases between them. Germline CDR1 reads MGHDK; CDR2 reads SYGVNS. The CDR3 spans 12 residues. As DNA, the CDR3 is TGTGCCAGCAGTGAGGGGTCAGCTGAGCAGTTCTTC. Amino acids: CASSEGSAEQFF.

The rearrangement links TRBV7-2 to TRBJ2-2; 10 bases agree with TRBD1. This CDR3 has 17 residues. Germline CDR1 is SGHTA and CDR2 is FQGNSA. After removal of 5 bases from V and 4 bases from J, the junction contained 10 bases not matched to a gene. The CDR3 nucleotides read TGTGCCAGCAGCCCACAGACAGGGGGCGCGACCACCGGGGAGCTGTTTTTT. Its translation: CASSPQTGGATTGELFF. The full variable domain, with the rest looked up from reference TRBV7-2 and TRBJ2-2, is GAGVSQSPSNKVTEKGKDVELRCDPISGHTALYWYRQSLGQGLEFLIYFQGNSAPDKSGLPSDRFSAERTGGSVSTLTIQRTQQEDSAVYLCASSPQTGGATTGELFFGEGSRLTVL.